Following are 20 T cell receptor beta chains from one sample sequenced in a study of breast tumors, draining lymph nodes, adjacent tissues. Samples came from axillary lymph nodes draining the breast cancer. TCRdb ran MiXCR on the multiplex PCR reads and lists one entry per CDR3 protein. Here the sample spans 200,000 to 300,000 distinct CDR3 sequences, about 33% being singletons. Sequencing used axillary lymph node tissue. These receptors were taken from a female donor with breast cancer. Some clones in this sample may be carry-over from other donors' samples.

Comments on this clonotype: This could be a read error, since a much larger clone is one nucleotide away. The DNA for the CDR3 is TGTGCCAGCAGCTTGGTCAGGTTCGGTGAGCAGTTCTTC. It is translated as CASSLVRFGEQFF. The rearrangement joins TRBV11-3 to TRBJ2-1; D is unclear. CDR3 length equals 13 residues. With 3 bases removed from V and 9 bases from J, the gap between germline ends came to 12 bases. Germline V CDR1 and CDR2: SGHNT, YENEEA.

This clonotype was counted at least ten times. The V and J genes are TRBV6-5 and TRBJ2-7, with a possible D match to TRBD2 (6 bases). The CDR3 runs to 13 residues. V was cut by 8 bases and J by 2 bases, with 13 bases left in between. CDR1 is MNHEY, CDR2 SVGAGI, per germline. The CDR3 reads CASRGLSPYEQYF. For the CDR3, the DNA is TGTGCCAGCCGGGGGTTGTCGCCCTACGAGCAGTACTTC.

This clonotype was detected once. A much larger clone lies one base from this, so it may be a read error. The rearrangement uses TRBV6-4 and TRBJ2-1, with TRBD2 matching over 13 bases. Germline CDR1 reads MRHNA; CDR2 reads SNTAGT. The CDR3 loop spans 18 amino acids. With V trimmed by 4 bases and J by 12 bases, 18 bases remained unmatched. The CDR3 DNA is TGTGCCAGCAGTGCAACCGGCACTAGCGGGAGGGCCCTCGGTGGGCAGTTCTTC. It yields the protein CASSATGTSGRALGGQFF.

The chain employs TRBV28 and TRBJ2-2; perhaps TRBD1 as D (6 bases). This CDR3 contains 16 residues. V lost 0 bases and J 7 bases, leaving 15 bases between the germline ends. Germline V gene lookup returns CDR1 MDHEN and CDR2 SYDVKM. DNA of the CDR3: TGTGCCAGCAGTTTATGGACCGGGACATCCTTCGGGGAGCTGTTTTTT. Its translation is CASSLWTGTSFGELFF.

V is TRBV19 and J is TRBJ2-7, with 7 nucleotides matching TRBD1. Germline V lookup: CDR1 LNHDA, CDR2 SQIVND (reference sequence). There are 13 residues in the CDR3. V was clipped by 1 base and J by 5 bases; unmatched bases: 2. CDR3 coding DNA: TGTGCCAGTAGTATAGGCAGGGGGAACGAGCAGTACTTC. It is translated as CASSIGRGNEQYF.

This chain connects TRBV7-2 to TRBJ2-3; weak D call: TRBD2 (6 bases). Trimming removed 8 bases at V and 4 bases at J, with 13 bases between. Germline CDR1 is SGHTA and CDR2 is FQGNSA. The CDR3 loop spans 13 amino acids. The chain's CDR3 is CASEGRFSDTQYF. The CDR3 DNA sequence: TGTGCCAGCGAGGGGAGGTTTTCAGATACGCAGTATTTT. The variable domain in full, with the rest retrieved from reference TRBV7-2 and TRBJ2-3, is GAGVSQSPSNKVTEKGKDVELRCDPISGHTALYWYRQSLGQGLEFLIYFQGNSAPDKSGLPSDRFSAERTGGSVSTLTIQRTQQEDSAVYLCASEGRFSDTQYFGPGTRLTVL.

This clonotype was observed many times. The chain employs TRBV9 and TRBJ2-3; 12 bases agree with TRBD2. Trimming took 4 bases from V and 1 from J; bases not matched to a gene: 4. Germline lookup yields CDR1 SGDLS and CDR2 YYNGEE. The CDR3 is 16 residues long. The CDR3: CASSRRTSGGTDTQYF. The CDR3 DNA reads TGTGCCAGCAGCAGACGGACTAGCGGGGGCACAGATACGCAGTATTTT.

Concerning this clonotype itself: Being one base from a much bigger clone, this may be a read error. This sequence joins TRBV9 and TRBJ2-7; D is undetermined. CDR1 SGDLS and CDR2 YYNGEE come from the germline V gene. The CDR3 has 13 residues. The CDR3: CASSAPPLYKQYF. The CDR3 DNA is TGTGCCAGCAGCGCCCCCCCCCTCTACAAGCAGTACTTC. Supplemented by reference TRBV9 and TRBJ2-7, the full variable domain reads DSGVTQTPKHLITATGQRVTLRCSPRSGDLSVYWYQQSLDQGLQFLIQYYNGEERAKGNILERFSAQQFPDLHSELNLSSLELGDSALYFCASSAPPLYKQYFGPGTRLTVT.

The chain employs TRBV10-3 and TRBJ2-3, with TRBD2 matching over 12 bases. The CDR3 totals 17 residues. Germline CDR1 reads ENHRY; CDR2 reads SYGVKD. J lost 2 bases, V lost 3 bases, and 6 bases had no gene match. This CDR3 reads CAISERLAGVTTDTQYF. The CDR3 DNA reads TGTGCCATCAGTGAAAGACTAGCGGGAGTGACCACAGATACGCAGTATTTT.

As concerns this clonotype: The conserved final phenylalanine or tryptophan is absent from the CDR3, which likely points to a read error. The V and J genes are TRBV10-3 and TRBJ2-3; D call uncertain. The CDR3 contains 13 residues. Germline V CDR1 and CDR2: ENHRY, SYGVKD. V was trimmed by 7 bases and J by 5 bases, leaving 13 bases between them. Here the CDR3 DNA reads TGTGCCATCAAGACCCGTCCGCTAGATACGCAGTATCTT. This sequence encodes CAIKTRPLDTQYL.

At least ten counts were recorded for this clonotype. V and J are TRBV29-1 and TRBJ2-1; TRBD2 agrees at 7 bases. CDR3 length: 15 residues. Germline assignment: CDR1 SQVTM and CDR2 ANQGSEA. Trimming took 4 bases from V and 6 from J; bases not matched to a gene: 12. The CDR3 coding sequence is TGCAGCGTTGGGGGGGGGTCTAGCCGGGGCAATGAGCAGTTCTTC. Its protein is CSVGGGSSRGNEQFF.

There are many counts of this clonotype. The chain uses TRBV20-1 and TRBJ2-2; 7 bases line up with TRBD2. This CDR3 contains 15 residues. After removal of 6 bases from V and 1 base from J, the junction contained 8 bases not matched to a gene. CDR1 is DFQATT, CDR2 SNEGSKA, per germline (reference sequence). The CDR3 DNA sequence: TGCAGTGCAGCACTCAGCGGGATGAACACCGGGGAGCTGTTTTTT. This encodes CSAALSGMNTGELFF.

The J gene is TRBJ2-2, the V gene TRBV9, with a weak D call TRBD2 (5 bases). The V gene lost 0 bases and the J gene lost 2 bases, with 17 bases spanning the gap. CDR3 length: 18 residues. CDR1 and CDR2 (germline): SGDLS, YYNGEE. The CDR3, as DNA: TGTGCCAGCAGCGTAGTAGGAGGAGACTCTGGAAACACCGGGGAGCTGTTTTTT. Translating gives CASSVVGGDSGNTGELFF.

This sequence joins TRBV30 and TRBJ2-2, with 11 positions matching TRBD2. Germline lookup yields CDR1 GTSNPN and CDR2 SVGIG (reference sequence). The CDR3 is made up of 16 amino acids. V shed 5 bases, J shed 7 bases, and the junction held 12 bases outside the gene matches. The CDR3: CAWLRYSGRVDGELFF. The CDR3 DNA reads TGTGCCTGGTTACGCTATAGCGGGAGGGTTGACGGGGAGCTGTTTTTT.

The chain combines TRBV12-3 or TRBV12-4 with TRBJ2-7; TRBD2 might be the D (6 bases). The V gene lost 11 bases and the J gene lost 4 bases, with 15 bases spanning the gap. The CDR3 length is 12 residues. CDR3 in amino acids: CASRDSPYEQYF. CDR3 nucleotide sequence: TGTGCCTCCAGGGACTCGCCGTACGAGCAGTACTTC.

CDR3 DNA: TGTGCCAGCAGGACTAGCGGGGAAGAGACCCAGTACTTC. Translating it yields CASRTSGEETQYF. The gene calls are TRBV7-9 and TRBJ2-5, with 11 bases matching TRBD2. Looked up from germline, CDR1 is SEHNR and CDR2 is FQNEAQ (reference sequence). V was clipped by 6 bases and J by 3 bases; unmatched bases: 0. CDR3 length: 13 amino acids. Based on the CDR3 plus reference TRBV7-9 and TRBJ2-5, the full variable domain is DTGVSQNPRHKITKRGQNVTFRCDPISEHNRLYWYRQTLGQGPEFLTYFQNEAQLEKSRLLSDRFSAERPKGSFSTLEIQRTEQGDSAMYLCASRTSGEETQYFGPGTRLLVL.

This clonotype was counted between two and nine times. A much more abundant neighbour one base away suggests this may be a read error. In this CDR3 the conserved last residue, phenylalanine or tryptophan, is missing, so a read error is likely. The chain recombines TRBV19 with TRBJ1-6; D possibly corresponds to TRBD1 (5 bases). The germline V and J ends were trimmed by 7 bases and 8 bases, with 15 bases remaining between them. This CDR3 contains 14 residues. Germline V lookup: CDR1 LNHDA, CDR2 SQIVND (reference sequence). This chain's CDR3 is CASNQGAKDSPLHL. The DNA of the CDR3 is TGTGCCAGTAATCAAGGGGCTAAAGATTCACCCCTCCACCTT.

To note about this clonotype: Mismatch with germline at one junction end may stem from a read error. The rearrangement uses TRBV19 and TRBJ2-1; D gene uncertain. The CDR3 spans 11 residues. The germline V gene has CDR1 LNHDA and CDR2 SQIVND (reference sequence). The CDR3 spells CASIQANEQSF. The CDR3 coding sequence is TGTGCCAGTATTCAAGCTAATGAGCAGTCCTTC.

The chain uses TRBV18 and TRBJ2-2, with D possibly matching TRBD2 (5 bases). The ends were cut back, 1 base at V and 2 bases at J, with 14 bases in the middle. Germline V lookup: CDR1 KGHSH, CDR2 LQKENI. CDR3 length: 17 amino acids. The CDR3 coding sequence is TGTGCCAGCTCACCACTTGGCGTCTCGGGAAACACCGGGGAGCTGTTTTTT. Translation gives CASSPLGVSGNTGELFF.

About this clonotype itself: Being one base from a much bigger clone, this may be a read error. The rearrangement links TRBV19 to TRBJ1-5; no reliable D call. Germline CDR1 reads LNHDA; CDR2 reads SQIVND (reference sequence). This CDR3 is 13 amino acids long. The germline V and J ends were trimmed by 3 bases and 9 bases, with 12 bases remaining between them. This CDR3 is CASSMASSGPQHF. CDR3 bases: TGTGCCAGTAGTATGGCCAGCTCGGGGCCCCAGCATTTT.